There are many counts of the clone carrying this TCR beta chain. All of the isolated RNA was reverse transcribed, so expressed TCRB transcripts were sequenced. Assay: immunoSEQ multiplex PCR; the TCRdb copy retains only in-frame clones and omits some. Counted here are 200,000 to 250,000 clones, approximately 11% occurring once; the ten biggest clones make up over 1%. The data originate from a study of beta chain features in type 1 diabetes. Specimen: central memory CD4+ T cells from blood. This clonotype originated in a man between 18 and 29 years old in good health.

CDR3 sequence: CASSQDKGPYEQYF. CDR3 bases: TGCGCCAGCAGCCAAGATAAGGGTCCCTACGAGCAGTACTTC. The chain recombines TRBV4-3 with TRBJ2-7; D is unresolved. Trimming left V 0 bases short and J 2 bases short, with 8 bases between. Germline V CDR1 and CDR2: LGHNA, YSLEER. The CDR3 sequence is 14 residues long.